What follows are 30 T cell receptor beta chains derived from one specimen sequenced in a study of T cell responses to AZD1222 COVID-19 vaccine. This table comes from immunoSEQ multiplex PCR, and its TCRdb copy is limited to in-frame clones, with some not included. The sample includes about 96,000 clones, 90% of them seen just once. This specimen was peripheral blood, taken on day 0 of AZD1222 vaccination. These receptors originate from an adult in good health.

The chain is built from TRBV4-3 and TRBJ1-1; 8 bases are a match to TRBD1. The V segment lost 4 bases and the J segment 0 bases; nucleotides outside the gene matches: 7. CDR1 and CDR2 (germline): LGHNA, YSLEER. The CDR3 contains 16 residues. CDR3 residues: CASSPSRDRLNTEAFF. The DNA of the CDR3 is TGCGCCAGCAGCCCCAGCCGGGACAGGTTGAACACTGAAGCTTTCTTT.

This clone was detected only a few times. This chain joins TRBV6-5 and TRBJ2-7; D perhaps matches TRBD2 (6 bases). Trimming took 4 bases from V and 2 from J, leaving 12 bases between them. This CDR3 is 14 amino acids long. The germline CDR1 and CDR2 sequences are MNHEY and SVGAGI. The CDR3 loop is CASSSSGLTYEQYF. In DNA, the CDR3 is TGTGCCAGCAGTTCCAGCGGGCTGACCTACGAGCAGTACTTC.

This rearrangement joins TRBV28 to TRBJ1-4; no reliable D call. Trimming pared 7 bases from V and 0 bases from J, leaving 12 bases between. Germline V gene lookup returns CDR1 MDHEN and CDR2 SYDVKM. The CDR3 runs 15 residues. As DNA, the CDR3 is TGTGCCAGCACTAAAGTGAGGCCAACTAATGAAAAACTGTTTTTT. Amino acids: CASTKVRPTNEKLFF.

CDR3 bases: TGCAGCGTTGAACTGACCTCCTACGAGCAGTACTTC. Amino acids: CSVELTSYEQYF. V gene TRBV29-1 combines with J gene TRBJ2-7; D remains ambiguous. The CDR3 consists of 12 residues. V shed 2 bases and J shed 0 bases, with 5 bases lying between them. Per germline, CDR1 SQVTM and CDR2 ANQGSEA.

The chain links TRBV27 to TRBJ2-5; 7 bases are a match to TRBD1. Germline V gives CDR1 MNHEY, CDR2 SMNVEV (reference sequence). The junction had 6 bases not matched to a gene; V was cut back by 1 base and J by 4 bases. The CDR3 extends over 15 amino acids. The CDR3 sequence: CASSLFGTAGETQYF. In nucleotides, the CDR3 is TGTGCCAGCAGTTTATTCGGGACAGCAGGAGAGACCCAGTACTTC.

The table lists this clone with a few counts. The CDR3 region has the DNA TGTGCCAGCAGCCCCCGGGACAAGGGAGGACGCGAGCAGTACTTC. Translation gives CASSPRDKGGREQYF. The chain employs TRBV7-2 and TRBJ2-7; the D gene could be TRBD1 or TRBD2 (6 bases each). The germline gives CDR1 SGHTA, CDR2 FQGNSA. V dropped 5 bases and J dropped 6 bases, with 20 bases sitting between them. This CDR3 has 15 residues.

The V call is TRBV7-2, the J call TRBJ1-2, with D unclear. CDR3 size: 12 residues. The germline V and J ends were trimmed by 2 bases and 6 bases, with 7 bases remaining between them. Germline V gene sequence: CDR1 SGHTA, CDR2 FQGNSA. This chain's CDR3 is CASSLIADGYTF. As DNA, the CDR3 is TGTGCCAGCAGCTTAATAGCAGATGGCTACACCTTC. The full variable domain, in which reference TRBV7-2 and TRBJ1-2 provide the parts outside the CDR3, is GAGVSQSPSNKVTEKGKDVELRCDPISGHTALYWYRQSLGQGLEFLIYFQGNSAPDKSGLPSDRFSAERTGGSVSTLTIQRTQQEDSAVYLCASSLIADGYTFGSGTRLTVV.

The chain combines TRBV7-2 with TRBJ2-7; either TRBD1 or TRBD2 may supply D (5 bases each). Germline CDR1 SGHTA, CDR2 FQGNSA. V lost 2 bases to trimming and J lost 3 bases, with 14 bases between them. The CDR3 is 15 amino acids. This chain's CDR3 is CASSLREGQNYEQYF. The CDR3 region has the DNA TGTGCCAGCAGCTTACGCGAGGGGCAAAACTACGAGCAGTACTTC.

This chain links TRBV5-1 with TRBJ1-2; unclear D gene. This CDR3 has 14 amino acids. CDR1 and CDR2 (germline): SGHRS, YFSETQ. Trimming pared 0 bases from V and 2 bases from J, leaving 8 bases between. The chain's CDR3 is CASSLVSQNYGYTF. In DNA form, the CDR3 reads TGCGCCAGCAGCTTGGTGTCTCAGAACTATGGCTACACCTTC.

This clone was recorded once. The chain has TRBV6-2 or TRBV6-3 and TRBJ2-5, with TRBD1 as a possible D gene (5 bases). Between the trimmed V and J ends, which lost 6 bases and 1 base, there was a span of 12 bases. This CDR3 spans 14 amino acids. The V gene's germline CDR1 is MNHEY and CDR2 SVGEGT. CDR3 amino acids: CASSQDNRQETQYF. The CDR3, as DNA: TGTGCCAGCAGCCAGGACAACCGCCAAGAGACCCAGTACTTC.

The J gene is TRBJ1-2, the V gene TRBV29-1; 9 bases match TRBD1. J was trimmed by 8 bases and V by 6 bases; bases with no gene match: 4. The CDR3 loop spans 11 amino acids. Per germline, CDR1 SQVTM and CDR2 ANQGSEA. The DNA of the CDR3 is TGCAGCGTCGGGACAGGGCGCGGCTACACCTTC. Encoded protein: CSVGTGRGYTF.

V and J are TRBV7-9 and TRBJ2-7; TRBD2 might be the D (5 bases). The CDR3 consists of 14 residues. Deletions cut 4 bases from V and 5 bases from J, with 15 bases between. Germline CDR1 SEHNR, CDR2 FQNEAQ (reference sequence). The CDR3 DNA reads as TGTGCCAGCAGCTCGACCGGGGTCGTGGACGAGCAGTACTTC. Translating gives CASSSTGVVDEQYF.

V gene TRBV19 combines with J gene TRBJ2-7; 8 bases fit TRBD1. The CDR3 has 14 residues. The trim removed 5 bases at V and 4 bases at J, leaving 7 bases unmatched. Germline CDR1 LNHDA, CDR2 SQIVND (reference sequence). CDR3 bases: TGTGCCAGTAGTCTCGCGGACAGGGTATACGAGCAGTACTTC. It translates to CASSLADRVYEQYF.

The chain combines TRBV11-1 with TRBJ2-7; D is unclear. The CDR3 sequence is 13 residues long. Germline V gives CDR1 SGHAT, CDR2 FQDESV (reference sequence). Trimming took 3 bases from V and 0 from J, leaving 6 bases between them. The CDR3 coding sequence is TGTGCCAGCAGCTTGCAAAGCTCCTACGAGCAGTACTTC. This codes for CASSLQSSYEQYF.

The V and J genes are TRBV7-9 and TRBJ1-4, with a tentative D call TRBD1 (5 bases). Trimming left V 5 bases short and J 2 bases short, with 12 bases between. Germline loops: CDR1 SEHNR, CDR2 FQNEAQ (reference sequence). The CDR3 runs 15 residues. The CDR3 DNA reads as TGTGCCAGCAGCCCGATGGGGGGGACTAATGAAAAACTGTTTTTT. Protein product: CASSPMGGTNEKLFF. Drawing the rest from reference TRBV7-9 and TRBJ1-4, the complete variable domain is DTGVSQNPRHKITKRGQNVTFRCDPISEHNRLYWYRQTLGQGPEFLTYFQNEAQLEKSRLLSDRFSAERPKGSFSTLEIQRTEQGDSAMYLCASSPMGGTNEKLFFGSGTQLSVL.

The rearrangement links TRBV5-1 to TRBJ1-1, with no clear D. The CDR3 runs to 12 residues. Germline loops: CDR1 SGHRS, CDR2 YFSETQ. V lost 2 bases and J lost 6, with 8 bases in between. The CDR3 coding sequence is TGCGCCAGCAGCTTACCAGGCCCTGAAGCTTTCTTT. Encoded protein: CASSLPGPEAFF.

The chain is built from TRBV25-1 and TRBJ1-1; 7 nucleotides agree with TRBD1. The CDR3 spans 15 residues. Germline CDR1 reads MGHDK; CDR2 reads SYGVNS. The J segment lost 11 bases and the V segment lost 6 bases, leaving 18 bases of the junction unmatched. CDR3 nucleotide sequence: TGTGCCAGCAGGGGCGGGGACAGCCCCGGGGTAAGGGCTTTCTTT. It yields the protein CASRGGDSPGVRAFF.

The chain couples TRBV7-3 to TRBJ2-3; D is perhaps TRBD1 (6 bases). The CDR3 is made up of 17 amino acids. V dropped 2 bases and J dropped 8 bases, with 23 bases sitting between them. Germline CDR1 is SGHTA and CDR2 is FQGTGA. The CDR3 reads CASSLYSGPDRLGTQYF. CDR3 nucleotides: TGTGCCAGCAGCTTATACTCCGGACCCGACAGGTTAGGTACGCAGTATTTT.

CDR3 DNA: TGTGCCAGCAGTTTAGACAGGGGCAAAAACATTCAGTACTTC. Amino acids: CASSLDRGKNIQYF. V gene TRBV28 combines with J gene TRBJ2-4, with 8 nucleotides matching TRBD1. The germline V gene has CDR1 MDHEN and CDR2 SYDVKM. The ends lost 2 bases at V and 3 bases at J; junction bases unmatched: 0. This CDR3 spans 14 amino acids. The complete variable domain, with remaining parts taken from reference TRBV28 and TRBJ2-4, reads DVKVTQSSRYLVKRTGEKVFLECVQDMDHENMFWYRQDPGLGLRLIYFSYDVKMKEKGDIPEGYSVSREKKERFSLILESASTNQTSMYLCASSLDRGKNIQYFGAGTRLSVL.

This rearrangement joins TRBV18 to TRBJ1-2; 11 bases fit TRBD1. The CDR3 is made up of 15 amino acids. Germline V CDR1 and CDR2: KGHSH, LQKENI. The trim removed 0 bases at V and 6 bases at J, leaving 3 bases unmatched. In nucleotides, the CDR3 is TGTGCCAGCTCACCACCGGGACAGGGGGACCATGGCTACACCTTC. This encodes CASSPPGQGDHGYTF.

This rearrangement joins TRBV5-4 to TRBJ2-3; D may be TRBD2 (6 bases). Germline loops: CDR1 SGHNT, CDR2 YYREEE (reference sequence). The CDR3 is made up of 14 amino acids. Trimming took 0 bases from V and 2 from J, leaving 7 bases between them. For the CDR3, the DNA is TGTGCCAGCAGCTTGGGGGGACTCACAGATACGCAGTATTTT. As protein: CASSLGGLTDTQYF.

The chain is built from TRBV5-1 and TRBJ1-1; D is unclear. The length of the CDR3 is 14 residues. Germline CDR1 is SGHRS and CDR2 is YFSETQ. V lost 0 bases, J lost 5 bases, and 11 bases lay in between. CDR3 loop: CASSLDGRGTEAFF. Here the CDR3 DNA reads TGCGCCAGCAGCTTGGACGGCCGCGGGACTGAAGCTTTCTTT.

The rearrangement joins TRBV28 to TRBJ2-5; a weak D match, TRBD1 (6 bases). CDR1 is MDHEN, CDR2 SYDVKM, per germline. V lost 0 bases, J lost 5 bases, and 7 bases lay in between. The CDR3 covers 13 residues. DNA of the CDR3: TGTGCCAGCAGTTTATGGCAGGGGGAGACCCAGTACTTC. Encoded protein: CASSLWQGETQYF.

This chain connects TRBV28 to TRBJ2-7; D is perhaps TRBD2 (7 bases). With 7 bases removed from V and 2 bases from J, the gap between germline ends came to 9 bases. The germline CDR1 and CDR2 sequences are MDHEN and SYDVKM. CDR3 length: 12 amino acids. CDR3 region: CASKGGPYEQYF. The CDR3 nucleotides read TGTGCCAGCAAGGGGGGGCCCTACGAGCAGTACTTC. Full variable domain (remainder filled in from reference TRBV28 and TRBJ2-7): DVKVTQSSRYLVKRTGEKVFLECVQDMDHENMFWYRQDPGLGLRLIYFSYDVKMKEKGDIPEGYSVSREKKERFSLILESASTNQTSMYLCASKGGPYEQYFGPGTRLTVT.

In its sample, this clone was seen once. The chain links TRBV28 to TRBJ2-7; D perhaps matches TRBD2 (6 bases). The CDR3 loop spans 12 amino acids. Trimming took 2 bases from V and 9 from J, leaving 11 bases between them. The germline V gene has CDR1 MDHEN and CDR2 SYDVKM. CDR3 sequence reads: CASSLGGRSQYF. CDR3 sequence (DNA): TGTGCCAGCAGTTTAGGAGGGCGTTCGCAGTACTTC.

The gene calls are TRBV19 and TRBJ1-2, with D hard to call. Germline V CDR1 and CDR2: LNHDA, SQIVND (reference sequence). V lost 1 base to trimming and J lost 1 base, with 10 bases between them. CDR3 length: 15 residues. The CDR3 sequence: CASSIVGQNNYGYTF. CDR3 nucleotide sequence: TGTGCCAGTAGTATAGTAGGGCAGAATAACTATGGCTACACCTTC.

The genes are TRBV29-1 and TRBJ2-1; 7 bases line up with TRBD1. The CDR3 runs 12 residues. Germline V gene lookup returns CDR1 SQVTM and CDR2 ANQGSEA. Trimming at V came to 3 bases and at J to 9 bases, leaving 5 bases not matched to a gene. For the CDR3, the DNA is TGCAGCGTTGACAGGGGGATAGGTGAGCAGTTCTTC. This encodes CSVDRGIGEQFF.

This clone occurred once. This chain joins TRBV28 and TRBJ1-5; 9 bases match TRBD1. Germline lookup yields CDR1 MDHEN and CDR2 SYDVKM. After removal of 8 bases from V and 9 bases from J, the junction contained 2 bases not matched to a gene. The CDR3 covers 11 residues. The CDR3 spells CASEGQGPQHF. CDR3 bases: TGTGCCAGCGAGGGACAGGGGCCCCAGCATTTT.

The gene calls are TRBV6-2 or TRBV6-3 and TRBJ2-3; no definite D call. The CDR3 loop spans 12 amino acids. V shed 4 bases and J shed 3 bases, with 5 bases lying between them. Per germline, CDR1 MNHEY and CDR2 SVGEGT. The DNA of the CDR3 is TGTGCCAGCAGTTCTGGAACAGATACGCAGTATTTT. Amino acid sequence: CASSSGTDTQYF.

This rearrangement joins TRBV28 to TRBJ2-2, with 7 bases matching TRBD1. This CDR3 is 13 amino acids long. CDR1 and CDR2 from the germline V gene are MDHEN and SYDVKM. J gave up 5 bases and V 6 bases, and 3 bases lay outside the gene matches. The CDR3 nucleotides read TGTGCCAGCAGCCCACAGGGGACCGGGGAGCTGTTTTTT. Translated, it gives CASSPQGTGELFF.